This passage covers 20 T cell receptor beta chains from one sample sequenced in a study of follicular helper T cells after annual influenza vaccination (dated by TCRdb to about 2017). Library method: the immunoSEQ multiplex PCR assay. TCRdb's version of the immuneACCESS table is confined to in-frame rearrangements and falls short of the full clone set. An unresolved V gene accounts for under half of the shortfall where checked; the remainder is of unknown origin. This sample comprises about 14,000 clones, 80% to 90% of them detected only once. The ten largest clones capture around 0.27% of the sample. According to the study, the label for this sample's time point signals: 2014-2015 season, pre-vaccination. Material: CXCR5- memory CD4+ T cells sorted from blood, obtained on the day of influenza vaccination. This specimen's cell subset or site label, interpreted: CXCR5- memory CD4 T cells. The origin of the receptors is an adult who received the influenza vaccine.

The chain carries TRBV7-8 and TRBJ1-1, with D hard to call. CDR3 length: 14 amino acids. Germline values: CDR1 SGHVS, CDR2 FQNEAQ. V lost 7 bases and J lost 5, with 17 bases in between. CDR3 DNA sequence: TGTGCCAGCATCGTTGGTGGGGATAGGACTGAAGCTTTCTTT. Protein product: CASIVGGDRTEAFF.

V is TRBV5-5 and J is TRBJ2-3; D gene unclear. Germline CDR1 reads SGHKS; CDR2 reads YYEKEE (reference sequence). This CDR3 is 16 amino acids long. V was shortened by 1 base and J by 0 bases, with 12 bases between the two germline ends. The CDR3 is CASSLFSFSSTDTQYF. The CDR3 DNA follows: TGTGCCAGCAGCTTGTTCAGCTTCTCTAGCACAGATACGCAGTATTTT.

The gene calls are TRBV21-1 and TRBJ2-3; the DNA was not used to check the table's D call, TRBD1. TRBV21-1 is a pseudogene segment. The CDR3 runs to 17 residues. This CDR3 reads CASSKMKAGNSTDTQYF. CDR3 bases: TGTGCCAGCAGCAAAATGAAGGCAGGAAACAGCACAGATACGCAGTATTTT.

The chain couples TRBV11-2 to TRBJ1-2; D perhaps matches TRBD1 (6 bases). CDR3 length: 15 residues. Trimming cost V 4 bases and J 0 bases, with 12 bases left between them. The germline gives CDR1 SGHAT, CDR2 FQNNGV. The CDR3 sequence is CASSSYRETNYGYTF. Written as DNA, the CDR3 is TGTGCCAGCAGCTCTTACAGGGAAACTAACTATGGCTACACCTTC. The full variable domain, completed using reference TRBV11-2 and TRBJ1-2, is EAGVAQSPRYKIIEKRQSVAFWCNPISGHATLYWYQQILGQGPKLLIQFQNNGVVDDSQLPKDRFSAERLKGVDSTLKIQPAKLEDSAVYLCASSSYRETNYGYTFGSGTRLTVV.

This rearrangement joins TRBV30 to TRBJ1-6; the D is unclear. Germline values: CDR1 GTSNPN, CDR2 SVGIG (reference sequence). Between the trimmed V and J ends, which lost 4 bases and 0 bases, there was a span of 16 bases. This CDR3 contains 17 residues. The CDR3 sequence is CAWTALRSSSYNSPLHF. DNA of the CDR3: TGTGCCTGGACCGCCCTGCGGTCGAGCTCCTATAATTCACCCCTCCACTTT.

V and J are TRBV11-3 and TRBJ2-5; TRBD2 aligns across 10 bases. The CDR3 has 19 residues. J lost 3 bases, V lost 1 base, and 14 bases had no gene match. Per the germline V gene, CDR1 is SGHNT and CDR2 is YENEEA. CDR3 region: CASSLGRWGLAGEKETQYF. CDR3 nucleotide sequence: TGTGCCAGCAGCTTAGGTCGCTGGGGTCTAGCGGGGGAGAAAGAGACCCAGTACTTC.

The CDR3 bases are TGTGCCAGCAGCTTCCGGACGGCTGAAAAACTGTTTTTT. Encoded protein: CASSFRTAEKLFF. The chain is built from TRBV5-5 and TRBJ1-4; D remains unclear. The V and J ends lost 2 bases and 7 bases respectively, with 9 bases between them. The length of the CDR3 is 13 residues. Germline CDR1 is SGHKS and CDR2 is YYEKEE (reference sequence). The complete variable domain, with remaining parts taken from reference TRBV5-5 and TRBJ1-4, reads DAGVTQSPTHLIKTRGQQVTLRCSPISGHKSVSWYQQVLGQGPQFIFQYYEKEERGRGNFPDRFSARQFPNYSSELNVNALLLGDSALYLCASSFRTAEKLFFGSGTQLSVL.

V usage is TRBV12-2 and J usage is TRBJ1-5. TRBV12-2 is noted as a pseudogene. The CDR3 contains 14 residues. The CDR3 here is CASRLLRGGQPQHF. CDR3 nucleotide sequence: TGTGCAAGTCGCTTACTCAGGGGAGGTCAGCCCCAGCATTTT.

A single count supports this clone. The chain employs TRBV7-6 and TRBJ1-1; D ambiguous. Trimming left V 3 bases short and J 0 bases short, with 8 bases between. The CDR3 covers 14 residues. CDR1 and CDR2 (germline): SGHVS, FNYEAQ. CDR3 residues: CASSFPQVNTEAFF. The CDR3, as DNA: TGTGCCAGCAGCTTCCCTCAGGTGAACACTGAAGCTTTCTTT. Complete variable domain (other parts from reference TRBV7-6 and TRBJ1-1): GAGVSQSPRYKVTKRGQDVALRCDPISGHVSLYWYRQALGQGPEFLTYFNYEAQQDKSGLPNDRFSAERPEGSISTLTIQRTEQRDSAMYRCASSFPQVNTEAFFGQGTRLTVV.

This chain joins TRBV2 and TRBJ1-1; no clear D gene. Germline assignment: CDR1 SNHLY and CDR2 FYNNEI. V was trimmed by 6 bases and J by 8 bases, leaving 19 bases between them. The CDR3 runs 14 residues. The CDR3 DNA is TGTGCCAGCAGCCCCCGGGCCAGGACGGACGAAGCTTTCTTT. As protein: CASSPRARTDEAFF.

This chain uses TRBV7-2 with TRBJ1-3; D not resolved. V was cut by 1 base and J by 0 bases, with 7 bases left in between. This CDR3 has 15 amino acids. The V gene's germline CDR1 is SGHTA and CDR2 FQGNSA. In DNA, the CDR3 is TGTGCCAGCAGCTTAGACGGCAGCTCTGGAAACACCATATATTTT. Translation: CASSLDGSSGNTIYF.

The chain has TRBV7-8 and TRBJ2-5; no clear D gene. V lost 2 bases and J 7 bases, leaving 8 bases between the germline ends. The CDR3 has 12 residues. Germline-derived CDR1 and CDR2 are SGHVS and FQNEAQ. CDR3 in amino acids: CASSLRIGTQYF. CDR3 DNA sequence: TGTGCCAGCAGCTTAAGAATAGGGACCCAGTACTTC.

In this sample, this clone turned up a few times. The J gene is TRBJ2-7, the V gene TRBV6-1; possible D gene TRBD1, 6 bases. The V gene's germline CDR1 is MNHNS and CDR2 SASEGT. This CDR3 has 14 residues. V lost 4 bases and J lost 4, with 14 bases in between. The CDR3: CASSVLQGDYEQYF. The CDR3 DNA is TGTGCCAGCAGTGTTTTACAGGGTGATTACGAGCAGTACTTC.

Only one count was recorded for this clone. This chain connects TRBV30 to TRBJ1-4; 9 bases line up with TRBD1. V was pared by 0 bases and J by 8 bases, with 10 bases of the junction left unmatched. CDR3 size: 16 residues. Germline values: CDR1 GTSNPN, CDR2 SVGIG (reference sequence). The CDR3 spells CAWSVPWTGEGEKLFF. Written as DNA, the CDR3 is TGTGCCTGGAGTGTACCGTGGACAGGGGAGGGGGAAAAACTGTTTTTT.

The V call is TRBV18, the J call TRBJ1-5, with unresolved D. V lost 0 bases and J 7 bases, leaving 16 bases between the germline ends. Germline V gene lookup returns CDR1 KGHSH and CDR2 LQKENI. The CDR3 loop spans 16 amino acids. The CDR3 nucleotides are TGTGCCAGCTCACCACCGATCGGTATGAGTCGGCAGCCCCAGCATTTT. It is translated as CASSPPIGMSRQPQHF.

The rearrangement links TRBV18 to TRBJ2-3, with D perhaps matching TRBD1 (6 bases). The germline V gene has CDR1 KGHSH and CDR2 LQKENI. This CDR3 contains 14 residues. V was shortened by 4 bases and J by 3 bases, with 11 bases between the two germline ends. The CDR3 DNA is TGTGCCAGCTCACTGGACAGTACAACAGATACGCAGTATTTT. As protein: CASSLDSTTDTQYF.

The V gene is TRBV7-8, the J gene TRBJ1-2, with 10 bases identical to TRBD1. The germline V gene encodes CDR1 SGHVS and CDR2 FQNEAQ. After removal of 4 bases from V and 5 bases from J, the junction contained 7 bases not matched to a gene. The CDR3 extends over 15 amino acids. CDR3 sequence reads: CASSSRQGAGYGYTF. CDR3 nucleotides: TGTGCCAGCAGCTCAAGACAGGGGGCAGGGTATGGCTACACCTTC.

This clone is a singleton in its sample. V and J are TRBV28 and TRBJ2-3, with TRBD1 identical over 8 bases. CDR1 MDHEN and CDR2 SYDVKM come from the germline V gene. Trimming removed 5 bases from V and 7 bases from J; junction bases left unmatched: 11. The CDR3 is 15 amino acids. The CDR3: CASSPSRQGSYTQYF. The DNA for the CDR3 is TGTGCCAGCAGTCCCTCGAGACAGGGGTCATATACGCAGTATTTT.

The chain is built from TRBV6-5 and TRBJ1-2; D unclear. CDR3 length: 14 amino acids. V shed 7 bases and J shed 0 bases, with 12 bases lying between them. In germline, CDR1 is MNHEY, CDR2 SVGAGI. CDR3 coding DNA: TGTGCCAGCACCCGGCAGGAGACTAACTATGGCTACACCTTC. This encodes CASTRQETNYGYTF.

This clone was seen a few times. The chain employs TRBV28 and TRBJ1-2, with 10 bases identical to TRBD1. V lost 5 bases and J lost 7; bases outside the gene matches: 7. In germline, CDR1 is MDHEN, CDR2 SYDVKM. This CDR3 spans 14 amino acids. The CDR3 DNA sequence: TGTGCCAGCAGTGACAGGGGGCGGGGTAGTGGCTACACCTTC. It specifies CASSDRGRGSGYTF.